This T cell receptor (beta chain) is drawn from a study of vaccination and CD4 T cells after COVID-19. Study context: The authors exposed cells to overlapping spike peptides derived from SARS-CoV-2, HCoV-NL63, HCoV-OC43 and HCoV-229E.

This clonotype has a single count. The antigen is undetermined. Germline CDR1 KGHDR, CDR2 SFDVKD. Trimming cost V 2 bases and J 1 base, with 12 bases left between them. The CDR3 length is 16 residues. The treatment here: roughly 11-day PBMC culture with coronavirus spike peptide pools or control peptides (ViraFEST assay). A negative selection step was used to isolate CD4+ T cells once culture had run for 10 days. Cultured CD4+ T cell DNA underwent sequencing with the Oncomine TCR Beta short-read assay. TCRdb reprocessed the PCR reads via MiXCR and lists one record per CDR3 protein. The sample consists of approximately 15,000 distinct CDR3 sequences, 61% of them appearing once.

The sequence derives from a human donor who had recovered from COVID-19. Material: CD4+ T cells from blood, cultured in vitro. The chain recombines TRBV24-1 with TRBJ2-3; D is possibly TRBD2 (6 bases). The CDR3 nucleotides are TGTGCCACCAGTGATTACGGGGCGGGACGCACAGATACGCAGTATTTT. Translation gives CATSDYGAGRTDTQYF.